The following is a T cell receptor (beta chain) sequence with its context. From germline, CDR1 is SGHAT and CDR2 FQNNGV. The CDR3 spans 16 residues. V lost 2 bases and J lost 6, with 14 bases in between. How the authors handled the data: Scientists estimated how many nucleated cells there were by amplifying reference gene primers. Generated by immunoSEQ multiplex PCR, the TCRdb table keeps only in-frame clones and is missing some. D and trimming were read from the DNA, whereas the V and J calls and clone size are those reported in that table. Among some 170,000 clones listed, more than 90% were seen once. The data originate from a study of blood T cell repertoires in COVID-19. The overall study: Acute and convalescent COVID-19 specimens originated in the United States, Italy and Spain. T cells, B-cell-depleted T cells, or PBMCs supplied cDNA or gDNA.

The receptor's source is a man in his 60s with active or convalescent COVID-19. The sequencing input was peripheral blood. This chain joins TRBV11-2 and TRBJ1-6; perhaps TRBD1 as D (5 bases). DNA for the CDR3: TGTGCCAGCAGCTTAATGGGGGGACCGAGTAATTCACCCCTCCACTTT. The encoded protein is CASSLMGGPSNSPLHF.